This is a list of T cell receptor beta chains from one sample in a study of CD8 T cells in ankylosing spondylitis. TCRdb processed the 5' RACE reads anew with MiXCR; each CDR3 protein has one entry. The table includes about 700,000 distinct CDR3 sequences, roughly 19% detected once. The sequenced material came from blood, either unsorted or a sorted T cell fraction (not recorded which). Receptors originate from a male donor with ankylosing spondylitis. The CDR3 runs from the conserved cysteine through the conserved F or W. Each record gives: J gene, CDR3 length, D gene, clone size, V gene, CDR3 DNA, CDR3 protein. D genes are given only for firm matches. Not all rows give a size; the values are once, few, many and, for expanded clones, a class.

>TRBJ2-7|14|NA|few|TRBV12-3/TRBV12-4
TGTGCCAGCAGTTTTCGTCAGGGGAGGCTCGAGCAGTACTTC
CASSFRQGRLEQYF
>TRBJ2-3|15|NA|NA|TRBV9
TGTGCCAGCACCAGATCCGGGACCAGCACAGATACGCAGTATTTT
CASTRSGTSTDTQYF
>TRBJ2-1|14|NA|NA|TRBV24-1
TGTGCCACCAGTGATTTGGGTAGCGTCGGTGAGCAGTTCTTC
CATSDLGSVGEQFF
>TRBJ2-3|15|TRBD1|NA|TRBV3-1
TGTGCCAGCAGGAGAACAGGGGGCGAGACAGATACGCAGTATTTT
CASRRTGGETDTQYF
>TRBJ1-1|14|NA|many|TRBV12-3/TRBV12-4
TGTGCCAGCAGCTCAAGGGGAGGGGACACTGAAGCTTTCTTT
CASSSRGGDTEAFF
>TRBJ2-7|14|TRBD1|few|TRBV12-3/TRBV12-4
TGTGCCAGCAGTCGTCAGGGGGCGATCTACGAGCAGTACTTC
CASSRQGAIYEQYF
>TRBJ1-2|13|TRBD1|NA|TRBV29-1
TGCAGCGTTGAAGAGGACAGGTTCTATGGCTACACCTTC
CSVEEDRFYGYTF
>TRBJ2-1|16|NA|few|TRBV5-6
TGTGCCAGCAGCTTAAGAGTCGGGGGCTCCTACAATGAGCAGTTCTTC
CASSLRVGGSYNEQFF
>TRBJ2-7|16|TRBD1|NA|TRBV7-8
TGTGCCAGCAGCTCCCTTAGTGGACAGGTCTCCTACGAGCAGTACTTC
CASSSLSGQVSYEQYF
>TRBJ1-5|13|NA|few|TRBV12-3/TRBV12-4
TGTGCCAGCAGAGACAGCCTAAATCAGCCCCAGCATTTT
CASRDSLNQPQHF
>TRBJ2-6|16|NA|few|TRBV14
TGTGCCAGCAGCACACTTACAGGGACTGGGGCCAACGTCCTGACTTTC
CASSTLTGTGANVLTF
>TRBJ2-7|15|NA|NA|TRBV4-2
TGTGCCAGCAGCCAAGTAAAGGGTACCTACTACGAGCAGTACTTC
CASSQVKGTYYEQYF
>TRBJ2-7|13|NA|NA|TRBV19
TGTGCCAGTAGGGGCCGGGGGTCCTACGAGCAGTACTTC
CASRGRGSYEQYF
>TRBJ2-4|16|TRBD1|NA|TRBV28
TGTGCCAGCACCACGACAGGGGCCGGGGCCAAAAACATTCAGTACTTC
CASTTTGAGAKNIQYF
>TRBJ2-7|12|NA|NA|TRBV4-1
TGCGCCAGCAGCCAAGTGGACGTTGAGCAGTACTTC
CASSQVDVEQYF
>TRBJ2-3|16|NA|NA|TRBV5-1
TGCGCCAGCAGCTCTAGGCCGAGGGGGGGCACAGATACGCAGTATTTT
CASSSRPRGGTDTQYF
>TRBJ2-7|16|TRBD2|NA|TRBV19
TGTGCCAGTAGTTCGACACTAGCGGGAGGGCTTTACGAGCAGTACTTC
CASSSTLAGGLYEQYF